This T cell receptor beta chain was sequenced for a study of high-grade serous ovarian cancer treatment subgroups. Study findings and constraints: Same-patient tumor repertoires overlapped at roughly 0.095 to 0.8; different patients barely overlapped. These tumor repertoires lack spatial information from bulk sequencing. Only CDR3 was analyzed; CDR1 and CDR2 were not.

From germline, CDR1 is LNHNV and CDR2 YYDKDF (reference sequence). V gave up 5 bases and J gave up 2 bases; unmatched junction bases: 8. CDR3 length: 15 amino acids. The method was immunoSEQ multiplex PCR; TCRdb's version includes in-frame clones alone and lacks a portion of them. The sample lists around 30,000 clones; around 84% were seen once. As to this clone: Antigen specificity is unknown.

Tumor samples were taken before definitive surgery or chemotherapy. The origin of this receptor is a human donor with high-grade serous ovarian cancer. Sample: tumor tissue. The chain is built from TRBV15 and TRBJ1-1; 7 bases align to TRBD1. The CDR3 is CATSEWDRPNTEAFF. CDR3 sequence (DNA): TGTGCCACCAGCGAATGGGACAGACCTAACACTGAAGCTTTCTTT. The full variable domain, in which reference TRBV15 and TRBJ1-1 provide the parts outside the CDR3, is DAMVIQNPRYQVTQFGKPVTLSCSQTLNHNVMYWYQQKSSQAPKLLFHYYDKDFNNEADTPDNFQSRRPNTSFCFLDIRSPGLGDTAMYLCATSEWDRPNTEAFFGQGTRLTVV.